Listed here is a single T cell receptor (beta chain). Its specificity is unknown. The data originate from a study of T cell repertoires in cytomegalovirus infection. A single record per CDR3 protein comes from TCRdb applying MiXCR to the reads. This sample yields about 920,000 distinct CDR3 sequences, of which approximately 31% are seen a single time; 13% belongs to the top ten. Germline lookup yields CDR1 SGHNT and CDR2 YYREEE (reference sequence). CDR3 size: 14 residues. V lost 3 bases and J lost 7; bases outside the gene matches: 5. Sequenced material: cultured CD8+ T cells from PBMCs, taken from culture after CMV antigen stimulation. The V call is TRBV5-4, the J call TRBJ2-7; TRBD1 aligns across 12 bases. The clonotype was recovered from a human donor in good health (CMV status not recorded). Some clones in this sample may be carry-over from other donors' samples. CDR3 coding DNA: TGTGCCAGCAGCTCCCGGGACAGGGGGCTGGAGCAGTACTTC. Protein product: CASSSRDRGLEQYF. The complete variable domain, with remaining parts taken from reference TRBV5-4 and TRBJ2-7, reads ETGVTQSPTHLIKTRGQQVTLRCSSQSGHNTVSWYQQALGQGPQFIFQYYREEENGRGNFPPRFSGLQFPNYSSELNVNALELDDSALYLCASSSRDRGLEQYFGPGTRLTVT.